This T cell receptor beta chain comes out of a study of CD8+CD57+ T cells in acquired aplastic anemia. As concerns this clonotype: Its antigen is not identified.

The patients chosen for sequencing had shown expansion of CD8+CD57+ cells (detected by flow cytometry). The authors additionally sequenced CD8+CD57+ effector memory cells from about 15% of the 12 patients. Blood samples were obtained from patients who had received no prior therapy. Both TCR beta VDJ combination and CDR3 sequence profiling were carried out. Genomic DNA was the template for this profiling. MiXCR, applied by TCRdb to the reads, yields one record per CDR3 protein. The table has about 17,000 distinct CDR3 sequences, roughly two fifths seen once; the top ten hold roughly 85%. Trimming stripped 1 base from V and 1 base from J, with 8 bases between. The germline CDR1 and CDR2 sequences are SGHRS and YFSETQ. The CDR3 is 14 amino acids. Study observations and caveats: Patients carried CD8+CD57+ cells that were less diverse than their total CD4+ and CD8+ pools.

The sequence was collected from a human donor with aplastic anemia. Sequenced: CD8+CD57+ T cells sorted from PBMCs. Subset reported: bead-enriched CD8+CD57+ effector memory T cells from SAA patients. The chain couples TRBV5-1 to TRBJ1-1, with D perhaps matching TRBD1 (5 bases). CDR3 sequence reads: CASSLTGGNTEAFF. CDR3 in DNA: TGCGCCAGCAGCTTGACGGGGGGGAACACTGAAGCTTTCTTT.